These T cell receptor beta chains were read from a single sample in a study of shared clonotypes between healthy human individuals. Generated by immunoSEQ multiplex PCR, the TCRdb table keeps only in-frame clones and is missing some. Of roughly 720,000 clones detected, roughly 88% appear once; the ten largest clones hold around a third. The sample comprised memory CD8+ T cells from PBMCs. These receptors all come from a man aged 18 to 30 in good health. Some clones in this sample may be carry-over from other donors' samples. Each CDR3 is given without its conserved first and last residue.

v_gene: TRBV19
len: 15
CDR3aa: ASTSSIYGRSNQPQH

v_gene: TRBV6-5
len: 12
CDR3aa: ASSPARGLIEAF

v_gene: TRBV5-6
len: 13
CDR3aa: ASSSRDGSFYEQY

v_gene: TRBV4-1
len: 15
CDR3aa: ASSQDEFRGIGTEAF

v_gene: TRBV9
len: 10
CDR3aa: ASSQRTDTQY

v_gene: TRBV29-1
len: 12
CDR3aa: SVVSFRGANVLT

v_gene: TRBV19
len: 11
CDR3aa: ASSPLGGETQY

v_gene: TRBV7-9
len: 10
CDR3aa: ASSLAAKEQF

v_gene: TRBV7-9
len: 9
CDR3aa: ASSPGYEQY

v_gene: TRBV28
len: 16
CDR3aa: ASSFGVPEKNLNYGYT

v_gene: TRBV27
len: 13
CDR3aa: ASSLQGISNQPQH

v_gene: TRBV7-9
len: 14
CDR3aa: ASSSEESQKPYEQY

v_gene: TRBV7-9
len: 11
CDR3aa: ASSLGGAGRAF

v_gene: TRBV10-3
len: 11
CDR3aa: AIRAKWDTEAF

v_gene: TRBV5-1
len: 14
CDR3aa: ASSYELRAVTGELF

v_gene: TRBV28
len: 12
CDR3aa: ASSLQGFSTEAF

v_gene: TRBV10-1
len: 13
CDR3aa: ASSERGGNTGELF

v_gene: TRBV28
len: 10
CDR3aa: ASSFGTYGWY

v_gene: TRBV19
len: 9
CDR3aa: ASSSLHEQF

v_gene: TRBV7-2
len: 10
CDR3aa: ASSQGTGELF

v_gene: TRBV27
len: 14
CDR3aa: ASRRYRGQLDTEAF

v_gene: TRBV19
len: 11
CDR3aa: ASSIILAGHSF

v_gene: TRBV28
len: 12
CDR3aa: ASSPRAANSPLH

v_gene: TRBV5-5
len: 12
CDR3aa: ASSFGVPTDTQY

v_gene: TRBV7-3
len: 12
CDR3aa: ASSLYPNTGELF

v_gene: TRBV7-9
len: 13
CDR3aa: ASSLPGLAGYEQY

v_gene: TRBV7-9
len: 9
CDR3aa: ASSNVEKLF

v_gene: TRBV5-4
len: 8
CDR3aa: ASSFYEQY

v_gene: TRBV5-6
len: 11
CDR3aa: ASSWDLAREQF

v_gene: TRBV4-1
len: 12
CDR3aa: ASSQARGRDTQY

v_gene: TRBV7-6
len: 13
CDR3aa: ASSQLADISYEQY

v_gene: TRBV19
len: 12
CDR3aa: ASSDGTELNEQY

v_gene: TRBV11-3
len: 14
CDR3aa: ASGLVGQGNTGELF

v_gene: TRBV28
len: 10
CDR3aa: ASSFGDYEQY

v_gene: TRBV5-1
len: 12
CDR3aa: ASSGRTGGTEAF

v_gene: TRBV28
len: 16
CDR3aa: ASSFPELAGGLVDTQY

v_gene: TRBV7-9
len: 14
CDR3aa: ASSFLEGEAKNIQY

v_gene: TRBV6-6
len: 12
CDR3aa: ASRAGTGVGELF

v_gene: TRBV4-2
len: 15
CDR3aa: ASSQRAGGGGDHEQY

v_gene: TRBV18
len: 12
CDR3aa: ASSPGQTYNEQF

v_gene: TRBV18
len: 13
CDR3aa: ASSPLAGGGYEQY